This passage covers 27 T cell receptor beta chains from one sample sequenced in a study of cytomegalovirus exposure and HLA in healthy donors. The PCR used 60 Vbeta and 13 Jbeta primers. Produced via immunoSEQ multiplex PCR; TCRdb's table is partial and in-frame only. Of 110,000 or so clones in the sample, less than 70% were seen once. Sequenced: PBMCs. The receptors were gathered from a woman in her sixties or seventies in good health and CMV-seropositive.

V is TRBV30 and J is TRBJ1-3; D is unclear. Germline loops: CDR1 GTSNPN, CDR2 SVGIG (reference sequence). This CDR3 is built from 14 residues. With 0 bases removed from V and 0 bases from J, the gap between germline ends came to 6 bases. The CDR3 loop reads CAWSVSISGNTIYF. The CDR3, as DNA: TGTGCCTGGAGTGTTTCCATCTCTGGAAACACCATATATTTT. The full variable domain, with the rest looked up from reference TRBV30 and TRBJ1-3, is SQTIHQWPATLVQPVGSPLSLECTVEGTSNPNLYWYRQAAGRGLQLLFYSVGIGQISSEVPQNLSASRPQDRQFILSSKKLLLSDSGFYLCAWSVSISGNTIYFGEGSWLTVV.

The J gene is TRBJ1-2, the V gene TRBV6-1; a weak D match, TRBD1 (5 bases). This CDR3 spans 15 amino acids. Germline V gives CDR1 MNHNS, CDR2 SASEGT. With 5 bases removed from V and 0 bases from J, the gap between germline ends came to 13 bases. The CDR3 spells CASSRGVEANYGYTF. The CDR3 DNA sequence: TGTGCCAGCAGTCGGGGGGTTGAAGCTAACTATGGCTACACCTTC.

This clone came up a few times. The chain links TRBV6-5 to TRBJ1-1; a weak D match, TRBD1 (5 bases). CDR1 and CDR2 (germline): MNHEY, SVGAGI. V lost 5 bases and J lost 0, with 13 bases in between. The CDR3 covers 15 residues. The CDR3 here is CASSQIGGLNTEAFF. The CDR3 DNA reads TGTGCCAGCAGTCAGATCGGGGGGTTGAACACTGAAGCTTTCTTT.

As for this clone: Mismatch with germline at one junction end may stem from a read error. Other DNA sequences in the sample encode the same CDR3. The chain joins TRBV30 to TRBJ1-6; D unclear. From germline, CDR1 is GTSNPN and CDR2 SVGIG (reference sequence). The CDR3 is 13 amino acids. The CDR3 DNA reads TGTGCCTGGAGACTTACCGATAATTCCCCCCTCCACTTT. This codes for CAWRLTDNSPLHF.

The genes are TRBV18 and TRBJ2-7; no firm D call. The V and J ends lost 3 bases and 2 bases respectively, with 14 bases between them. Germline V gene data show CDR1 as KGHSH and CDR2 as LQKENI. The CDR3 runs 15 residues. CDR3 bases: TGTGCCAGCTCACCTAAGACATCCTCCACCTACGAGCAGTACTTC. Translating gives CASSPKTSSTYEQYF.

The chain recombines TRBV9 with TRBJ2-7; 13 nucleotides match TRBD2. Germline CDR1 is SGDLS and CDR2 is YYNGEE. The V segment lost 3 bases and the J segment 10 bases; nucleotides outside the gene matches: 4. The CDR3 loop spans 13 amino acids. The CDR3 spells CASSAGLAGYQYF. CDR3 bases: TGTGCCAGCAGCGCGGGACTAGCGGGGTATCAGTACTTC.

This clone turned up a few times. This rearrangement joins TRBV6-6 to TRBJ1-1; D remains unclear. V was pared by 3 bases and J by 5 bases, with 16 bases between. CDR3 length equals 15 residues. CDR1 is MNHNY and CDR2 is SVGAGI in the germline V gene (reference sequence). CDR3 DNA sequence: TGTGCCAGCAGTTATTCGAGGATGAGAAGGACTGAAGCTTTCTTT. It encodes CASSYSRMRRTEAFF.

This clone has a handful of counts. The CDR3 sequence is CASIGQGKAYEQYF. The CDR3 DNA sequence: TGTGCCAGCATCGGGCAGGGGAAAGCCTACGAGCAGTACTTC. This rearrangement joins TRBV6-5 to TRBJ2-7, with D possibly TRBD1 on 6 matching bases. Trimming took off 7 bases at V and 2 bases at J, with 15 bases between the two ends. The germline gives CDR1 MNHEY, CDR2 SVGAGI. The CDR3 length is 14 residues.

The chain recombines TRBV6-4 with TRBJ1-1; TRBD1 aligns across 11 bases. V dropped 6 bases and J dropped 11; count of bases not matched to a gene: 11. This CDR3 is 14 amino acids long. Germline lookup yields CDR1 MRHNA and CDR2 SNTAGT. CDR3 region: CASRVSPGQGEAFF. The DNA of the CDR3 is TGTGCCAGCAGAGTCAGCCCGGGACAGGGGGAGGCTTTCTTT.

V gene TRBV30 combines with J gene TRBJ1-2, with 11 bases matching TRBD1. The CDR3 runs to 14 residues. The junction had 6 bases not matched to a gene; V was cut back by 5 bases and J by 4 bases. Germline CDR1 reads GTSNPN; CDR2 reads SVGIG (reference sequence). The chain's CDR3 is CAWAGQGGLYGYTF. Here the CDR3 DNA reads TGTGCCTGGGCGGGACAGGGGGGCCTCTATGGCTACACCTTC.

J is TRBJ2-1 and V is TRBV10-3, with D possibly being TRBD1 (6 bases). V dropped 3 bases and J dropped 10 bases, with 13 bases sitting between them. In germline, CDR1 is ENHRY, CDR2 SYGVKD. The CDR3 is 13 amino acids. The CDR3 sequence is CAISERLQGEQFF. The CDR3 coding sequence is TGTGCCATCAGTGAACGGCTTCAGGGGGAGCAGTTCTTC.

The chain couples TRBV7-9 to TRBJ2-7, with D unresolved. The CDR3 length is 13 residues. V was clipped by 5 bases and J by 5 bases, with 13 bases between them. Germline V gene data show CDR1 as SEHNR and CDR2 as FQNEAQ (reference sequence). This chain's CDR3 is CASSPGPEDEQYF. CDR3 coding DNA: TGTGCCAGCAGCCCTGGCCCCGAGGACGAGCAGTACTTC.

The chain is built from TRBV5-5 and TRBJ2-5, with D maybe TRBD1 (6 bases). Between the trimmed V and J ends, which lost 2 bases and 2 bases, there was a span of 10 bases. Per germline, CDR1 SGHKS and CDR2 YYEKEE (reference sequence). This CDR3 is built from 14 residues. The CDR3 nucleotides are TGTGCCAGCAGCTTATACGGGACACAAGAGACCCAGTACTTC. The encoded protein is CASSLYGTQETQYF.

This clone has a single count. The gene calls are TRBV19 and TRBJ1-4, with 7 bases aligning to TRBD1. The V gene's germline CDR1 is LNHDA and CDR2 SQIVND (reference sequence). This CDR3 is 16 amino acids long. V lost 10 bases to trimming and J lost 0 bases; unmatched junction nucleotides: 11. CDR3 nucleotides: TGTGCCACCCACCCCCACAGGGGCACAACTAATGAAAAACTGTTTTTT. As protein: CATHPHRGTTNEKLFF. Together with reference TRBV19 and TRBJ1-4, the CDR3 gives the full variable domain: DGGITQSPKYLFRKEGQNVTLSCEQNLNHDAMYWYRQDPGQGLRLIYYSQIVNDFQKGDIAEGYSVSREKKESFPLTVTSAQKNPTAFYLCATHPHRGTTNEKLFFGSGTQLSVL.

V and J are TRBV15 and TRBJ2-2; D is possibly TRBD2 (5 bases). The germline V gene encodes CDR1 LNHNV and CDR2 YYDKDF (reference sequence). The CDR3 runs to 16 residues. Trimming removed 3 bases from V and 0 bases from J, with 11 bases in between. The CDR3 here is CATSRGVSANTGELFF. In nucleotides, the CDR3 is TGTGCCACCAGCAGGGGAGTCTCCGCGAACACCGGGGAGCTGTTTTTT.

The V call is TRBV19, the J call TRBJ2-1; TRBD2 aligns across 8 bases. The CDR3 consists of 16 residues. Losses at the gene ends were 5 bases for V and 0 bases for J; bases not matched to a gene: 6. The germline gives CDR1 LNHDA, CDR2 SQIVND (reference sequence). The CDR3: CASSLQRGPSYNEQFF. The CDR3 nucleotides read TGTGCCAGTAGTCTACAGCGGGGGCCCTCCTACAATGAGCAGTTCTTC.

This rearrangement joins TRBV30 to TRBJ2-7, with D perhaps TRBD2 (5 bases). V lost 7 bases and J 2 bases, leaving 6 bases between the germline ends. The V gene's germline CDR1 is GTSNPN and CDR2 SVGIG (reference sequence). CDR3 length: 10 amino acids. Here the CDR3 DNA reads TGTGCCTCGGGGACCTACGAGCAGTACTTC. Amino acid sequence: CASGTYEQYF. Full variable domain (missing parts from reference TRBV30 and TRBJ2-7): SQTIHQWPATLVQPVGSPLSLECTVEGTSNPNLYWYRQAAGRGLQLLFYSVGIGQISSEVPQNLSASRPQDRQFILSSKKLLLSDSGFYLCASGTYEQYFGPGTRLTVT.

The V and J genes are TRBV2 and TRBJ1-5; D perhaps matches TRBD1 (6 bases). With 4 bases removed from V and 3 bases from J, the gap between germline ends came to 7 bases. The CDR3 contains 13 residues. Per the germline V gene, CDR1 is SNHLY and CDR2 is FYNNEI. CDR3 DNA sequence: TGTGCCAGCAGTGCAGGGGTCAATCAGCCCCAGCATTTT. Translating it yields CASSAGVNQPQHF.

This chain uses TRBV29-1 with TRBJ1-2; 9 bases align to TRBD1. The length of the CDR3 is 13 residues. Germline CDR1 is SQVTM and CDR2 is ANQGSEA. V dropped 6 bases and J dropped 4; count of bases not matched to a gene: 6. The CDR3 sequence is CSVRMGQGYGYTF. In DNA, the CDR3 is TGCAGCGTCCGAATGGGACAGGGCTATGGCTACACCTTC.

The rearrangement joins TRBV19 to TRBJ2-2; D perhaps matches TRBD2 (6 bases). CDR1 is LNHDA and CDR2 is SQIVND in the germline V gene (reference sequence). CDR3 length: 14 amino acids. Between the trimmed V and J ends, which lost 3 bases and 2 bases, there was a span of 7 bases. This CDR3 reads CASSMGLNTGELFF. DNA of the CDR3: TGTGCCAGTAGTATGGGACTTAACACCGGGGAGCTGTTTTTT.

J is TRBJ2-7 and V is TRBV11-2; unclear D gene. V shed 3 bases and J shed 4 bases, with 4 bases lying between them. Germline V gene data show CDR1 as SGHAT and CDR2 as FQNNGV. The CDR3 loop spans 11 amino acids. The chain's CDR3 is CASSFQYEQYF. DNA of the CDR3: TGTGCCAGCAGCTTTCAATACGAGCAGTACTTC.

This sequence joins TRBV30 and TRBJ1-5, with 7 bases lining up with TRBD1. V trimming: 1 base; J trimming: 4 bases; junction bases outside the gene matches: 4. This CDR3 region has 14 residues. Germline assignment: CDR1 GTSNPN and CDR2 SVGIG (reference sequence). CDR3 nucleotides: TGTGCCTGGAGTGGCGACAGGGTGAATCAGCCCCAGCATTTT. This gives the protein CAWSGDRVNQPQHF.

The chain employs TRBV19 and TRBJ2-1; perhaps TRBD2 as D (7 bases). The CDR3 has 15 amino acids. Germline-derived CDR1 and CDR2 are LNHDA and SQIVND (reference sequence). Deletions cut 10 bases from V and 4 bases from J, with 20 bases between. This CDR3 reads CATTLGGRGYNEQFF. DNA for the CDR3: TGTGCCACCACGTTGGGGGGGCGAGGATACAATGAGCAGTTCTTC.

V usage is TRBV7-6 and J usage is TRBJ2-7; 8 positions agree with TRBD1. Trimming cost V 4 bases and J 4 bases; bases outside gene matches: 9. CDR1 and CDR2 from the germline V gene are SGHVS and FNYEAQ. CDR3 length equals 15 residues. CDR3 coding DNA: TGTGCCAGCAGCTCCCCCGGGCAGGGGGCATACGAGCAGTACTTC. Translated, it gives CASSSPGQGAYEQYF.

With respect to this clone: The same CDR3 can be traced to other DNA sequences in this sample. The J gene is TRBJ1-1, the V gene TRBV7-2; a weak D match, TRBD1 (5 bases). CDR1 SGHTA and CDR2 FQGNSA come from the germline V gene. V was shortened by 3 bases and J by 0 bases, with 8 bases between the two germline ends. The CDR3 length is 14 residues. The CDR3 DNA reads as TGTGCCAGCAGCTTTCAGGGATTGAACACTGAAGCTTTCTTT. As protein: CASSFQGLNTEAFF.

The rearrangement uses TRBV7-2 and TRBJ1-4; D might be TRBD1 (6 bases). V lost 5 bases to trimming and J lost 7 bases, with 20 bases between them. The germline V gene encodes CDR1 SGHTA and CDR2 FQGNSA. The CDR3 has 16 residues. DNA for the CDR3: TGTGCCAGCAGCCAAAACGACGGGGGGCTGGGTGAAAAACTGTTTTTT. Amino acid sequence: CASSQNDGGLGEKLFF.

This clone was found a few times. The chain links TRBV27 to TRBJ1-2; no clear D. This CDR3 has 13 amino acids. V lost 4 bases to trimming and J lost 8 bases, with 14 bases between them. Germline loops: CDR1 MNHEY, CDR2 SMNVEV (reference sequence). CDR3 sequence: CASSSISSGGYTF. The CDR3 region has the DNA TGTGCCAGCAGTTCTATATCGTCGGGGGGCTACACCTTC.